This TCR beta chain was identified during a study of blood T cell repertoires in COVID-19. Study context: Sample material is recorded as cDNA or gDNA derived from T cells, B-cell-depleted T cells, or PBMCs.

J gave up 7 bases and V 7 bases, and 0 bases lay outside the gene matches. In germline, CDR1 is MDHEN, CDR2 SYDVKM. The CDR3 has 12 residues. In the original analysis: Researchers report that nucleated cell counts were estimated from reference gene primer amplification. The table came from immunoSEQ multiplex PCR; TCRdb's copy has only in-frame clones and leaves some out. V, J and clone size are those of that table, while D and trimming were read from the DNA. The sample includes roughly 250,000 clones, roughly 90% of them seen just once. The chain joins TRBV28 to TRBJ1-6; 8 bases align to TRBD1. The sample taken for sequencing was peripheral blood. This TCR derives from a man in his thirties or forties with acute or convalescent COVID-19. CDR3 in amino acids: CASTGGNSPLHF. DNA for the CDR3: TGTGCCAGCACAGGGGGCAATTCACCCCTCCACTTT.